Listed below are T cell receptor beta chains from one sample, sequenced in a study of blood T cell repertoires in COVID-19. This table comes from immunoSEQ multiplex PCR, and its TCRdb copy is limited to in-frame clones, with some not included. The sample records about 97,000 clones, approximately 92% being singletons. The sample consisted of peripheral blood. The receptors were sampled from a man between 45 and 60 years old with active COVID-19. Both conserved end residues are part of each CDR3. Each record gives: CDR3 length, V gene, clone size, J gene, D gene, CDR3 protein, CDR3 DNA. D genes are given only for firm matches. Clone size is shown for a subset of rows, as once, few, many or a class of expanded clone.

15	TRBV2	.	TRBJ2-3	TRBD2	CASNLLAGVVDTQYF	TGTGCCAGCAACCTACTAGCGGGAGTTGTAGATACGCAGTATTTT
16	TRBV5-1	.	TRBJ1-5	TRBD1	CASSFLGQGYNQPQHF	TGCGCCAGCAGCTTCCTTGGACAGGGGTACAATCAGCCCCAGCATTTT
15	TRBV15	.	TRBJ2-7	.	CATSRDRRGPYEQYF	TGTGCCACCAGCAGAGATCGGCGGGGACCCTACGAGCAGTACTTC
13	TRBV12-3/TRBV12-4	.	TRBJ1-2	TRBD1	CASTGVELYGYTF	TGTGCCAGTACAGGGGTAGAGCTCTATGGCTACACCTTC
11	TRBV30	.	TRBJ2-1	.	CAWTGSNEQFF	TGTGCCTGGACAGGCTCGAATGAGCAGTTCTTC
15	TRBV3-1/TRBV3-2	once	TRBJ2-3	TRBD2	CASSRTGLVTDTQYF	TGTGCCAGCAGCCGGACGGGACTAGTAACAGATACGCAGTATTTT
16	TRBV7-3	.	TRBJ2-7	TRBD1	CASSLTSGTGSAEQYF	TGTGCCAGCAGCTTAACGTCCGGGACAGGGTCGGCCGAGCAGTACTTC
14	TRBV28	.	TRBJ1-2	.	CASSLGQVHYGYTF	TGTGCCAGCAGTTTAGGTCAGGTACACTATGGCTACACCTTC
18	TRBV5-1	.	TRBJ2-3	TRBD2	CASSLEPSGFGLTDTQYF	TGCGCCAGCAGCTTGGAGCCTAGCGGGTTCGGTCTAACAGATACGCAGTATTTT
15	TRBV28	.	TRBJ2-6	.	CASSLSVSGANVLTF	TGTGCCAGCAGTTTATCTGTCTCTGGGGCCAACGTCCTGACTTTC
15	TRBV5-4	.	TRBJ1-5	.	CASSYAPVSNQPQHF	TGTGCCAGCAGCTACGCACCGGTGAGCAATCAGCCCCAGCATTTT
14	TRBV18	.	TRBJ2-7	TRBD1	CASSLGTGPHEQYF	TGTGCCAGCTCGTTAGGGACAGGGCCCCACGAGCAGTACTTC
13	TRBV6-5	.	TRBJ2-5	.	CASSWGYQETQYF	TGTGCCAGCAGCTGGGGCTACCAAGAGACCCAGTACTTC
14	TRBV30	.	TRBJ2-2	TRBD2	CAWRREGDTGELFF	TGTGCCTGGAGGCGGGAGGGGGACACCGGGGAGCTGTTTTTT
16	TRBV19	.	TRBJ2-1	.	CASRSDRPERDNEQFF	TGTGCCAGTAGATCTGACAGGCCTGAAAGGGACAATGAGCAGTTCTTC
15	TRBV27	few	TRBJ1-5	.	CASSSRRVMGQPQHF	TGTGCCAGCAGTTCCCGCAGGGTAATGGGGCAGCCCCAGCATTTT
15	TRBV10-3	.	TRBJ2-7	TRBD2	CAISESRTSSYEQYF	TGTGCCATCAGTGAGTCGAGGACTAGCTCCTACGAGCAGTACTTC
15	TRBV18	.	TRBJ2-7	TRBD2	CASSPGLAGRYEQYF	TGTGCCAGCTCCCCTGGACTAGCGGGGAGGTACGAGCAGTACTTC
16	TRBV5-5	.	TRBJ2-1	TRBD2	CASSLSIRLAVNEQFF	TGTGCCAGCAGCTTGTCGATTCGACTAGCGGTCAATGAGCAGTTCTTC
14	TRBV2	.	TRBJ1-5	.	CASSEGLGSQPQHF	TGTGCCAGCAGTGAGGGGCTCGGGAGTCAGCCCCAGCATTTT
15	TRBV10-3	.	TRBJ2-1	TRBD2	CAISLERDSYNEQFF	TGTGCCATCAGCCTGGAGCGGGACTCCTACAATGAGCAGTTCTTC
13	TRBV28	.	TRBJ2-2	.	CASSWSGVPKLFF	TGTGCCAGCAGTTGGTCCGGGGTCCCTAAGCTGTTTTTT
17	TRBV28	.	TRBJ2-3	TRBD2	CASSFGEGADGGDTQYF	TGTGCCAGCAGTTTTGGGGAGGGAGCTGATGGTGGAGATACGCAGTATTTT
14	TRBV3-1/TRBV3-2	.	TRBJ1-5	.	CASSQQGSNQPQHF	TGTGCCAGCAGCCAACAGGGGAGCAATCAGCCCCAGCATTTT
14	TRBV11-2	.	TRBJ2-3	.	CASSANWDKDTQYF	TGTGCCAGCAGCGCGAACTGGGACAAAGATACGCAGTATTTT
14	TRBV30	.	TRBJ1-5	TRBD1	CAWSGGQGGQPQHF	TGTGCCTGGAGTGGAGGACAGGGTGGACAGCCCCAGCATTTT
14	TRBV28	once	TRBJ1-2	TRBD1	CASRPTGENYGYTF	TGTGCCAGCAGACCGACAGGGGAAAACTATGGCTACACCTTC
14	TRBV3-1/TRBV3-2	.	TRBJ2-5	.	CASGPQGFRETQYF	TGTGCCAGCGGACCCCAGGGTTTTCGAGAGACCCAGTACTTC
14	TRBV7-9	.	TRBJ2-7	TRBD2	CASSIAGSDYEQYF	TGTGCCAGCAGCATAGCGGGGAGCGACTACGAGCAGTACTTC
16	TRBV6-6	.	TRBJ2-2	.	CASSYAGTENTGELFF	TGTGCCAGCAGCTACGCGGGGACAGAGAACACCGGGGAGCTGTTTTTT
14	TRBV18	.	TRBJ1-1	.	CASSPNTQNTEAFF	TGTGCCAGCTCACCCAACACCCAGAACACTGAAGCTTTCTTT
17	TRBV5-4	once	TRBJ2-3	.	CASSTTGPAERADTQYF	TGTGCCAGCAGCACGACCGGGCCAGCGGAACGGGCAGATACGCAGTATTTT
15	TRBV9	.	TRBJ2-7	TRBD2	CASSVGLAEGYEQYF	TGTGCCAGCAGCGTAGGACTAGCGGAGGGCTACGAGCAGTACTTC
15	TRBV19	.	TRBJ2-7	.	CASSIKSTAPYEQYF	TGTGCCAGTAGTATAAAGTCGACAGCCCCCTACGAGCAGTACTTC
15	TRBV30	.	TRBJ2-5	TRBD2	CAWSVPSGNQETQYF	TGTGCCTGGAGTGTCCCTAGCGGGAACCAAGAGACCCAGTACTTC
11	TRBV20-1	.	TRBJ2-5	TRBD1	CSPGQQETQYF	TGCAGTCCGGGACAGCAAGAGACCCAGTACTTC
12	TRBV7-9	.	TRBJ2-7	.	CASSLRGYEQYF	TGTGCCAGCAGCTTAAGGGGTTACGAGCAGTACTTC
15	TRBV10-2	.	TRBJ2-1	TRBD2	CASSEASGSLNEQFF	TGCGCCAGCAGTGAAGCTAGCGGGAGCTTGAATGAGCAGTTCTTC
13	TRBV5-1	.	TRBJ2-7	TRBD1	CASSTGTVGEQYF	TGCGCCAGCAGCACCGGGACAGTCGGCGAGCAGTACTTC
14	TRBV27	.	TRBJ2-7	TRBD2	CASRPSGSLYEQYF	TGTGCCAGCAGACCTAGCGGGAGTCTATACGAGCAGTACTTC
13	TRBV6-4	.	TRBJ2-3	TRBD2	CASSRGGTDTQYF	TGTGCCAGCAGTCGGGGGGGGACAGATACGCAGTATTTT
15	TRBV7-3	.	TRBJ2-3	TRBD1	CASSAGTGSTDTQYF	TGTGCCAGCAGCGCCGGGACAGGGAGCACAGATACGCAGTATTTT
15	TRBV3-1/TRBV3-2	.	TRBJ2-1	.	CASSQADLGNNEQFF	TGTGCCAGCAGCCAAGCCGACCTCGGGAACAATGAGCAGTTCTTC
11	TRBV2	.	TRBJ2-1	.	CASSEASGQFF	TGTGCCAGCAGTGAAGCGTCGGGGCAGTTCTTC
15	TRBV7-2	.	TRBJ2-7	.	CASSLSRGSSYEQYF	TGTGCCAGCAGCTTATCACGGGGAAGCTCCTACGAGCAGTACTTC
13	TRBV27	few	TRBJ1-6	TRBD1	CASSLKTGGALHF	TGTGCCAGCAGTTTAAAAACAGGGGGAGCCCTCCACTTT
13	TRBV14	.	TRBJ1-5	.	CASSQDRNQPQHF	TGTGCCAGCAGTCAGGACAGAAATCAGCCCCAGCATTTT
15	TRBV11-3	.	TRBJ2-7	TRBD1	CASSLAGQAPYEQYF	TGTGCCAGCAGCTTAGCAGGACAGGCGCCCTACGAGCAGTACTTC
14	TRBV10-2	once	TRBJ1-5	.	CASGTLIGNQPQHF	TGCGCCAGCGGGACACTCATAGGCAATCAGCCCCAGCATTTT
14	TRBV6-5	.	TRBJ1-1	TRBD1	CASNDRGRNTEAFF	TGTGCCAGTAACGACAGGGGGAGGAACACTGAAGCTTTCTTT
15	TRBV5-5	.	TRBJ2-7	TRBD1	CASSFSAGQAREQYF	TGTGCCAGCAGCTTTTCCGCAGGACAGGCTCGCGAGCAGTACTTC
15	TRBV5-1	.	TRBJ1-1	.	CASSLNIAVPFEAFF	TGCGCCAGCAGCCTGAATATTGCAGTTCCGTTTGAAGCTTTCTTT
14	TRBV7-2	.	TRBJ1-2	.	CASSSFTGFDGYTF	TGTGCCAGCAGCTCCTTTACAGGGTTCGATGGCTACACCTTC
16	TRBV7-2	.	TRBJ2-3	.	CASSLGASSSTDTQYF	TGTGCCAGCAGCTTAGGGGCTAGCTCATCTACAGATACGCAGTATTTT
17	TRBV3-1/TRBV3-2	.	TRBJ2-5	TRBD2	CASSWTSGSGWRETQYF	TGTGCCAGCAGTTGGACTAGCGGGAGCGGATGGAGGGAGACCCAGTACTTC
14	TRBV14	.	TRBJ2-7	.	CASSQVKTVNEQYF	TGTGCCAGCAGCCAAGTAAAGACAGTGAACGAGCAGTACTTC
15	TRBV9	.	TRBJ2-1	TRBD2	CASSLVTSGMDEQFF	TGTGCCAGCAGCCTCGTGACTAGCGGGATGGATGAGCAGTTCTTC